This paragraph covers one TCR beta chain sequence. Its antigen is undetermined. Looked up from germline, CDR1 is MNHEY and CDR2 is SMNVEV (reference sequence). There are 15 residues in the CDR3. The V and J ends lost 5 bases and 2 bases respectively, with 16 bases between them. RNA, once extracted, was reverse transcribed into cDNA for use as the sequencing template. Sequenced by immunoSEQ multiplex PCR; TCRdb stores in-frame clones only, minus some. The table shows 25,000 to 35,000 clones, with about three fifths occurring only once. The sample belongs to a study of CD8+ T cells in alopecia areata. Study-wide points: Patients shared TCRs less clearly than mice did, possibly for HLA-related reasons. Scalp sample sequencing also detects resident alphabeta T cells of normal skin.

Alopecia areata patients provided lesional scalp punch biopsies and peripheral blood. This receptor was taken from a human donor with alopecia areata. The sequenced material came from NKG2D-high CD8+ T cells sorted from blood. The rearrangement joins TRBV27 to TRBJ2-7; maybe TRBD2 (5 bases). CDR3 residues: CASSPRGGRTYEQYF. In DNA, the CDR3 is TGTGCCAGCAGTCCCCGCGGCGGGCGAACCTACGAGCAGTACTTC.